This TCR beta chain was observed in a study of graft-versus-host responses after intestinal transplantation. Across the study: Induction with anti-thymocyte globulin, then tacrolimus and steroids for 2 to 3 years, was given to all recipients.

V lost 3 bases, J lost 6 bases, and 5 bases stayed unmatched. This CDR3 is built from 15 residues. Germline V gene data show CDR1 as SGHTA and CDR2 as FQGNSA. The data were produced by immunoSEQ multiplex PCR, yet TCRdb's version contains in-frame clones alone and is incomplete. This sample yields tens of thousands of clones, of which approximately 92% are seen a single time; over 40% belongs to the top ten. Sequenced here: PBMCs, sampled about 260 days after intestinal transplant. This chain joins TRBV7-2 and TRBJ2-1; 10 positions agree with TRBD1. The receptor was isolated from a human patient who received an intestinal transplant, so some T cells may come from the graft donor. DNA for the CDR3: TGTGCCAGCAGCTTTGAGACAGGGGGCTTCAATGAGCAGTTCTTC. It encodes CASSFETGGFNEQFF. Full variable domain (missing parts from reference TRBV7-2 and TRBJ2-1): GAGVSQSPSNKVTEKGKDVELRCDPISGHTALYWYRQSLGQGLEFLIYFQGNSAPDKSGLPSDRFSAERTGGSVSTLTIQRTQQEDSAVYLCASSFETGGFNEQFFGPGTRLTVL.